The rows below give T cell receptor beta chains drawn from one sample of a study of CD8 T cells in Susac syndrome. TCRdb re-called the immunoSEQ multiplex PCR reads through MiXCR, storing one row per CDR3 protein. The data show 160,000 or so distinct CDR3 sequences, roughly 95% seen once. The source material was CD8+ T cells from PBMCs. Receptors originate from a human donor with multiple sclerosis. Each CDR3 is given without its conserved first and last residue.

j_call v_call cdr3_aa
TRBJ1-5 TRBV11-2 ASSLEGQGGYQPQH
TRBJ1-2 TRBV5-1 ASSFTDGNYGYT
TRBJ1-5 TRBV27 ASSLMGSSNQPQH
TRBJ2-1 TRBV20-1 SASPAGGYNEQF
TRBJ2-2 TRBV29-1 SALWGTGELF
TRBJ2-7 TRBV19 ASSLSDASYEQY
TRBJ1-2 TRBV29-1 SVPGDGYT
TRBJ1-5 TRBV27 ASSSGGGNQPQH
TRBJ1-2 TRBV29-1 SVEDRGAGYGYT
TRBJ2-1 TRBV27 ASSFRGEGNEQF
TRBJ2-4 TRBV4-1 ASSQDLGAGNIQY
TRBJ1-2 TRBV6-6 ASSTQAGRGDGYT
TRBJ2-3 TRBV9 ASSDDRGMTDTQY
TRBJ2-5 TRBV24-1 ATRASGEETQY
TRBJ2-1 TRBV11-1 ASSLDGGLLNEQF
TRBJ2-5 TRBV7-9 ASSSPLGTQETQY
TRBJ2-7 TRBV9 ASSPRGDTALSLSYEQY